This is a list of T cell receptor beta chains from one sample in a study of blood T cells in healthy people across ages. MiXCR, run by TCRdb on the 5' RACE reads, gives a single entry per CDR3 protein. The sample has roughly 800,000 distinct CDR3 sequences, 58% seen once. Sample: blood. The receptors stem from a young man in good health. Both conserved end residues are part of each CDR3. A D gene is named only where the DNA matches it firmly. The size of a clone is reported for some rows only, either as once, few or many, or as a class for expanded clones.

D gene: .
clone size: few
V gene: TRBV2
J gene: TRBJ2-7
CDR3 protein: CASRGLYEQYF
CDR3 DNA: TGTGCCAGCCGTGGCCTCTACGAGCAGTACTTC

D gene: .
clone size: .
V gene: TRBV10-3
J gene: TRBJ1-2
CDR3 protein: CAIRAREGYGYTF
CDR3 DNA: TGTGCCATCAGGGCCCGAGAGGGGTATGGCTACACCTTC

D gene: .
clone size: .
V gene: TRBV27
J gene: TRBJ2-5
CDR3 protein: CASSLGPRGTQYF
CDR3 DNA: TGTGCCAGCAGTTTGGGACCAAGAGGGACCCAGTACTTC

D gene: TRBD1
clone size: .
V gene: TRBV10-3
J gene: TRBJ2-7
CDR3 protein: CATGTGDPYEQYF
CDR3 DNA: TGTGCCACCGGGACAGGGGACCCTTACGAGCAGTACTTC

D gene: .
clone size: few
V gene: TRBV7-2
J gene: TRBJ1-4
CDR3 protein: CASSSRAATNEKLFF
CDR3 DNA: TGTGCCAGCAGCTCTAGAGCGGCAACTAATGAAAAACTGTTTTTT

D gene: .
clone size: .
V gene: TRBV5-1
J gene: TRBJ2-5
CDR3 protein: CASRSQGKGQETQYF
CDR3 DNA: TGCGCCAGCCGATCCCAGGGAAAAGGACAAGAGACCCAGTACTTC

D gene: .
clone size: .
V gene: TRBV9
J gene: TRBJ2-7
CDR3 protein: CASSLGLTGEQYF
CDR3 DNA: TGTGCCAGCAGCCTCGGACTAACGGGGGAGCAGTACTTC

D gene: .
clone size: .
V gene: TRBV20-1
J gene: TRBJ2-5
CDR3 protein: CSAINREKTQYF
CDR3 DNA: TGCAGTGCTATCAACAGGGAGAAGACCCAGTACTTC

D gene: .
clone size: few
V gene: TRBV7-2
J gene: TRBJ2-1
CDR3 protein: CASSFYSNEQFF
CDR3 DNA: TGTGCCAGCAGCTTCTACAGCAATGAGCAGTTCTTC

D gene: .
clone size: few
V gene: TRBV21-1
J gene: TRBJ2-1
CDR3 protein: CASSQTGTPHNEQFF
CDR3 DNA: TGTGCCAGCAGCCAAACCGGGACGCCCCACAATGAGCAGTTCTTC

D gene: TRBD2
clone size: .
V gene: TRBV29-1
J gene: TRBJ2-5
CDR3 protein: CSVDPLAGLQETQYF
CDR3 DNA: TGCAGCGTTGACCCACTAGCGGGACTCCAAGAGACCCAGTACTTC

D gene: .
clone size: .
V gene: TRBV3-1
J gene: TRBJ2-6
CDR3 protein: CASSQGKSGANVLTF
CDR3 DNA: TGTGCCAGCAGCCAAGGGAAGTCTGGGGCCAACGTCCTGACTTTC

D gene: TRBD1
clone size: .
V gene: TRBV20-1
J gene: TRBJ1-2
CDR3 protein: CSARDPKTGDYGSTF
CDR3 DNA: TGCAGTGCTAGAGATCCCAAGACAGGGGACTATGGTTCCACCTTC

D gene: TRBD2
clone size: .
V gene: TRBV7-6
J gene: TRBJ2-5
CDR3 protein: CASSSAGLAGVLETQYF
CDR3 DNA: TGTGCCAGCAGCTCCGCGGGACTAGCGGGGGTCTTAGAGACCCAGTACTTC

D gene: TRBD1
clone size: .
V gene: TRBV9
J gene: TRBJ2-1
CDR3 protein: CASSSQQGIEQFF
CDR3 DNA: TGTGCCAGCAGCTCCCAACAGGGGATTGAGCAGTTCTTC

D gene: TRBD1
clone size: few
V gene: TRBV7-8
J gene: TRBJ1-6
CDR3 protein: CASSPWTGGSPLHF
CDR3 DNA: TGTGCCAGCAGCCCATGGACAGGGGGCTCACCCCTCCACTTT

D gene: .
clone size: .
V gene: TRBV7-3
J gene: TRBJ2-7
CDR3 protein: CASSPFRGGGFHEQYF
CDR3 DNA: TGTGCCAGCAGCCCCTTCCGTGGGGGAGGATTCCACGAGCAGTACTTC

D gene: .
clone size: .
V gene: TRBV12-3/TRBV12-4
J gene: TRBJ1-4
CDR3 protein: CASSLQGFSEKLFF
CDR3 DNA: TGTGCCAGCAGTTTACAGGGGTTTTCGGAAAAACTGTTTTTT

D gene: TRBD1
clone size: few
V gene: TRBV2
J gene: TRBJ1-2
CDR3 protein: CATKDRGQNYGYTF
CDR3 DNA: TGTGCCACCAAGGACAGGGGGCAAAATTATGGCTACACCTTC

D gene: .
clone size: .
V gene: TRBV29-1
J gene: TRBJ2-5
CDR3 protein: CSVATGLETQYF
CDR3 DNA: TGCAGCGTTGCCACAGGGTTGGAGACCCAGTACTTC

D gene: .
clone size: .
V gene: TRBV7-9
J gene: TRBJ1-1
CDR3 protein: CATSFDANTGAFF
CDR3 DNA: TGTGCCACGTCCTTTGACGCGAACACTGGAGCTTTCTTT

D gene: .
clone size: .
V gene: TRBV7-2
J gene: TRBJ2-1
CDR3 protein: CASRMMDEQFF
CDR3 DNA: TGTGCCAGCAGGATGATGGATGAGCAGTTCTTC

D gene: .
clone size: .
V gene: TRBV12-3/TRBV12-4
J gene: TRBJ2-5
CDR3 protein: CASRWGVETQYF
CDR3 DNA: TGTGCCAGCAGGTGGGGAGTGGAGACCCAGTACTTC

D gene: TRBD1
clone size: few
V gene: TRBV13
J gene: TRBJ1-5
CDR3 protein: CASSERRQGYSNQPQHF
CDR3 DNA: TGTGCCAGCAGCGAGAGGAGACAGGGATATAGCAATCAGCCCCAGCATTTT

D gene: .
clone size: few
V gene: TRBV10-3
J gene: TRBJ2-7
CDR3 protein: CAIREPGRGTYEQYF
CDR3 DNA: TGTGCCATCAGAGAACCGGGACGGGGAACCTACGAGCAGTACTTC

D gene: .
clone size: .
V gene: TRBV7-9
J gene: TRBJ2-3
CDR3 protein: CASSITGFRDTQYF
CDR3 DNA: TGTGCCAGCAGCATAACCGGCTTCCGAGATACGCAGTATTTT

D gene: .
clone size: .
V gene: TRBV20-1
J gene: TRBJ2-3
CDR3 protein: CSASGRLYTDTQYF
CDR3 DNA: TGCAGTGCTAGCGGGAGACTTTACACAGATACGCAGTATTTT

D gene: TRBD2
clone size: .
V gene: TRBV11-2
J gene: TRBJ2-3
CDR3 protein: CASSSIGSGGVDTQYF
CDR3 DNA: TGTGCCAGCAGCTCCATCGGTAGCGGGGGGGTGGATACGCAGTATTTT

D gene: .
clone size: few
V gene: TRBV7-9
J gene: TRBJ1-5
CDR3 protein: CASSLSGQGRLQPQHF
CDR3 DNA: TGTGCCAGCAGCTTAAGCGGGCAGGGGCGACTCCAGCCCCAGCATTTT

D gene: TRBD1
clone size: .
V gene: TRBV20-1
J gene: TRBJ2-7
CDR3 protein: CSASLDRGTYEQYF
CDR3 DNA: TGCAGTGCTAGCCTCGACAGGGGGACCTACGAGCAGTACTTC

D gene: .
clone size: .
V gene: TRBV4-2
J gene: TRBJ1-2
CDR3 protein: CASSQVFQRKNGYTF
CDR3 DNA: TGTGCCAGCAGCCAAGTTTTCCAAAGAAAAAATGGCTACACCTTC

D gene: .
clone size: .
V gene: TRBV29-1
J gene: TRBJ1-1
CDR3 protein: CSVEVGRKNTEAFF
CDR3 DNA: TGCAGCGTTGAAGTAGGTAGAAAAAACACTGAAGCTTTCTTT

D gene: TRBD1
clone size: .
V gene: TRBV7-9
J gene: TRBJ1-6
CDR3 protein: CASSLGQGDNSPLHF
CDR3 DNA: TGTGCCAGCAGCTTAGGACAGGGAGATAATTCACCCCTCCACTTT

D gene: .
clone size: .
V gene: TRBV20-1
J gene: TRBJ1-2
CDR3 protein: CSAPGTAAGYTF
CDR3 DNA: TGCAGTGCCCCGGGCACGGCGGCGGGCTACACTTTC

D gene: .
clone size: .
V gene: TRBV3-1
J gene: TRBJ2-2
CDR3 protein: CASSQAGDIGELFF
CDR3 DNA: TGTGCCAGCAGCCAAGCAGGGGATATCGGGGAGCTGTTTTTT

D gene: .
clone size: few
V gene: TRBV7-2
J gene: TRBJ2-1
CDR3 protein: CASSLATRGNEQFF
CDR3 DNA: TGTGCCAGCAGCTTAGCGACCCGTGGCAATGAGCAGTTCTTC

D gene: .
clone size: many
V gene: TRBV5-6
J gene: TRBJ2-5
CDR3 protein: CASNYRHGETQYF
CDR3 DNA: TGTGCCAGCAATTATAGACATGGAGAGACCCAGTACTTC

D gene: .
clone size: .
V gene: TRBV7-9
J gene: TRBJ2-2
CDR3 protein: CASSPYNTGELFF
CDR3 DNA: TGTGCCAGCAGCCCATACAACACCGGGGAGCTGTTTTTT

D gene: TRBD1
clone size: .
V gene: TRBV29-1
J gene: TRBJ1-1
CDR3 protein: CSVDRPDTEAFF
CDR3 DNA: TGCAGCGTGGACAGGCCGGACACTGAAGCTTTCTTT

D gene: TRBD1
clone size: .
V gene: TRBV29-1
J gene: TRBJ2-1
CDR3 protein: CSAGQGENNEQFF
CDR3 DNA: TGCAGCGCGGGACAGGGAGAGAACAATGAGCAGTTCTTC

D gene: .
clone size: .
V gene: TRBV10-3
J gene: TRBJ1-2
CDR3 protein: CAISESIGAKGYTF
CDR3 DNA: TGTGCCATCAGTGAGTCGATTGGGGCAAAAGGCTACACCTTC

D gene: TRBD1
clone size: .
V gene: TRBV4-1
J gene: TRBJ1-2
CDR3 protein: CASSQDSPPRAGGNYGYTF
CDR3 DNA: TGCGCCAGCAGCCAAGATTCCCCTCCCCGGGCAGGGGGGAACTATGGCTACACCTTC

D gene: TRBD2
clone size: .
V gene: TRBV3-1
J gene: TRBJ2-1
CDR3 protein: CASSLLHGLALNEQFF
CDR3 DNA: TGTGCCAGCAGCCTCCTGCACGGACTAGCCCTCAATGAGCAGTTCTTC

D gene: .
clone size: .
V gene: TRBV20-1
J gene: TRBJ2-5
CDR3 protein: CSAIAGSVETQYF
CDR3 DNA: TGCAGTGCTATTGCCGGATCTGTGGAGACCCAGTACTTC

D gene: .
clone size: few
V gene: TRBV19
J gene: TRBJ1-2
CDR3 protein: CASSIGSGYTF
CDR3 DNA: TGTGCCAGTAGTATCGGAAGTGGCTACACCTTC

D gene: TRBD2
clone size: .
V gene: TRBV7-6
J gene: TRBJ2-3
CDR3 protein: CASSYEPGLAGRSDTQYF
CDR3 DNA: TGTGCCAGCAGCTACGAACCGGGACTAGCGGGAAGGTCAGATACGCAGTATTTT

D gene: TRBD2
clone size: .
V gene: TRBV13
J gene: TRBJ2-1
CDR3 protein: CASSSHSSGPYNEQFF
CDR3 DNA: TGTGCCAGCAGCTCGCACTCTAGCGGGCCTTACAATGAGCAGTTCTTC

D gene: TRBD1
clone size: once
V gene: TRBV4-3
J gene: TRBJ1-2
CDR3 protein: CASSPYGTVSGYTF
CDR3 DNA: TGCGCCAGCAGCCCGTACGGGACAGTGAGCGGCTACACCTTC

D gene: .
clone size: .
V gene: TRBV5-6
J gene: TRBJ2-2
CDR3 protein: CASSLVWRENTGELFF
CDR3 DNA: TGTGCCAGCAGCTTGGTCTGGCGGGAGAACACCGGGGAGCTGTTTTTT

D gene: TRBD2
clone size: once
V gene: TRBV6-6
J gene: TRBJ2-1
CDR3 protein: CASITSAYNEQFF
CDR3 DNA: TGTGCCAGCATAACTAGCGCCTACAATGAGCAGTTCTTC

D gene: .
clone size: .
V gene: TRBV20-1
J gene: TRBJ2-1
CDR3 protein: CSAGSGEQFF
CDR3 DNA: TGCAGTGCAGGGTCCGGTGAGCAGTTCTTC